One T cell receptor beta chain is described in this entry. The data were taken from a study of CD8 T cells in Susac syndrome. The RNA, roughly 0.45 to 1 ug, was put through reverse transcription using random hexamers. An immunoSEQ multiplex PCR amplified TCR beta CDR3 over 54 Vbeta and 13 Jbeta. TCRdb used MiXCR to reprocess the immunoSEQ multiplex PCR reads, holding one entry per CDR3 protein. The sample has 55,000 to 85,000 distinct CDR3 sequences; just over 95% are singletons. The patients who served as multiple sclerosis controls were treatment-naive and had stable or active relapsing-remitting disease that fulfilled the revised McDonald criteria. The V end was cut by 1 base, the J end by 10 bases, with 16 bases between. This CDR3 comprises 14 residues. In germline, CDR1 is SGHNT, CDR2 YENEEA.

This rearrangement joins TRBV11-3 to TRBJ1-2, with D uncertain. This sequence was found in a human donor with multiple sclerosis. The sequenced sample was CD4+ T cells from PBMCs. The CDR3 region is CASSLGLSGGPYTF. For the CDR3, the DNA is TGTGCCAGCAGCTTAGGCTTAAGCGGAGGACCCTACACCTTC.